The entry below gives a single T cell receptor (beta chain) sequence along with its context. The junction had 6 bases not matched to a gene; V was cut back by 6 bases and J by 4 bases. The germline gives CDR1 MNHNY, CDR2 SVGAGI (reference sequence). CDR3 length: 15 residues. The sample comes from a study of STAT5B mutations in CD4+ large granular lymphocyte leukemia. Sequenced by immunoSEQ multiplex PCR; TCRdb stores in-frame clones only, minus some. The top ten clones hold 2% to 2.5% of a sample with under 35,000 clones, roughly three quarters of them seen once. This clonotype was sampled from a human donor in good health. Sequencing was performed on CD4+ T cells from blood buffy coats. The J gene is TRBJ2-2, the V gene TRBV6-6; 9 bases match TRBD1. CDR3 protein: CASSNRQGGTGELFF. CDR3 bases: TGTGCCAGCAGCAACCGACAGGGGGGCACCGGGGAGCTGTTTTTT.